This entry features one T cell receptor (beta chain) sequence. No antigen is known for it. The sample is drawn from a study of post-analysis software for immune sequencing data. For the study at large: Relapsing-remitting, secondary progressive and progressive-relapsing multiple sclerosis were all included among the disease courses. Points from the study as a whole: Compared against controls, patients with multiple sclerosis displayed significantly lower normalized Chao1 diversity. Compared with controls, patients had more of roughly five TRBV segments, including TRBV5-6, TRBV5-1 and TRBV20-1. Samples from one preparation batch, clustered by F measure, grouped strongly together.

Germline values: CDR1 MNHEY, CDR2 SVGAGI. The trim removed 2 bases at V and 4 bases at J, leaving 7 bases unmatched. The CDR3 runs to 16 residues. Built from TCR beta cDNA, the libraries had unique molecular identifiers in them. Once roughly 0.9 to 10 million T cells were used, roughly 490,000 cDNA molecules resulted. TCRdb re-called the PCR reads through MiXCR, storing one row per CDR3 protein. Among around 400,000 distinct CDR3 sequences listed, roughly 36% were seen once. The gene calls are TRBV6-5 and TRBJ2-1, with 8 bases aligning to TRBD1. This TCR was sampled from a girl aged 5-17 years with multiple sclerosis. Sequencing input: blood. This CDR3 reads CASSYLGQGVYNEQFF. In nucleotides, the CDR3 is TGTGCCAGCAGTTACCTAGGACAGGGAGTTTACAATGAGCAGTTCTTC.